Below, 23 T cell receptor beta chains from the same sample are listed, as sequenced in a study of glioma-infiltrating T cells. The iRepertoire nested amplicon-rescue multiplex PCR amplified TCR alpha and beta CDR3s from RNA. TCRdb reanalysed the multiplex PCR reads using MiXCR and keeps one entry per CDR3 protein. The data show about 44,000 distinct CDR3 sequences, with 20% to 25% seen just once and roughly 7% held by the top ten. The sample was glioma tissue, nonneoplastic brain tissue, or PBMCs (not recorded which). The source of these receptors is a human donor with low-grade glioma or glioblastoma, undergoing nonglioma brain surgery, or in good health (not recorded which).

This clonotype was detected once. An end of the junction differs from the germline gene, which may be a read error. V usage is TRBV4-1 and J usage is TRBJ1-5; D is uncertain. Germline CDR1 and CDR2: MGHRA and YSYEKL. This CDR3 comprises 15 residues. CDR3 sequence: CASSQDGGGNQPQHF. CDR3 DNA sequence: TGCGCCAGCAGCCAAGATGGTGGCGGCAATCAGCCACAGCATTTT.

This clonotype was recorded at least ten times. A single base separates this from a much larger clone, so it may be a read error. The gene calls are TRBV6-2 or TRBV6-3 and TRBJ1-1; tentatively, D is TRBD1 (5 bases). V was shortened by 4 bases and J by 4 bases, with 10 bases between the two germline ends. The germline V gene has CDR1 MNHEY and CDR2 SVGEGT. CDR3 length equals 13 residues. The CDR3 protein is CASSWDLSTEAFF. The CDR3 coding sequence is TGTGCCAGCAGTTGGGACCTGAGCACTGAAGCTTTCTTT.

This clonotype was recorded at least ten times. CDR3 loop: CASSPGHKNEQFF. CDR3 in DNA: TGTGCCAGCAGCCCGGGACATAAAAATGAGCAGTTCTTC. This chain links TRBV4-2 with TRBJ2-1; a weak D match, TRBD1 (6 bases). CDR1 and CDR2 from the germline V gene are LGHNA and YNFKEQ. V was clipped by 4 bases and J by 7 bases, with 11 bases between them. This CDR3 contains 13 residues.

J is TRBJ1-1 and V is TRBV2; 11 bases fit TRBD1. This CDR3 region has 16 residues. Looked up from germline, CDR1 is SNHLY and CDR2 is FYNNEI. Unmatched junction bases numbered 9, after V lost 4 bases and J lost 5 bases. The CDR3 nucleotides are TGTGCCAGCAGTGCTTTCCCGGACAGGGGGCGAACTGAAGCTTTCTTT. Encoded protein: CASSAFPDRGRTEAFF.

This clonotype was recorded at least ten times. This rearrangement joins TRBV12-3 or TRBV12-4 to TRBJ2-7; 8 bases are a match to TRBD1. The CDR3 has 12 amino acids. J gave up 6 bases and V 3 bases, and 1 base lay outside the gene matches. For the CDR3, the DNA is TGTGCCAGCAGTTTTGACAGGGGCGAGCAGTACGTC. Translation: CASSFDRGEQYV.

This clonotype was counted a few times. A much larger clone sits a single nucleotide away, making a read error possible. V and J are TRBV20-1 and TRBJ2-7; D not certain. The germline V and J ends were trimmed by 6 bases and 10 bases, with 16 bases remaining between them. Looked up from germline, CDR1 is DFQATT and CDR2 is SNEGSKA (reference sequence). There are 11 residues in the CDR3. CDR3 sequence reads: CSAKATETQYF. The CDR3 bases are TGCAGTGCAAAGGCCACGGAAACCCAGTACTTC.

This clonotype was seen ten or more times. CDR3 nucleotide sequence: TGTGCCAGCAGTAGCCCCCGGGGGGGCTCCGATACGCAGTATTTT. Protein: CASSSPRGGSDTQYF. The chain links TRBV28 to TRBJ2-3; 8 nucleotides align to TRBD2. The germline V gene encodes CDR1 MDHEN and CDR2 SYDVKM. The V segment lost 5 bases and the J segment 6 bases; nucleotides outside the gene matches: 10. CDR3 length: 15 residues.

This clonotype was seen many times. The chain combines TRBV6-6 with TRBJ1-3; D is unresolved. The CDR3 extends over 16 amino acids. Germline V gives CDR1 MNHNY, CDR2 SVGAGI (reference sequence). V lost 0 bases and J 0 bases, leaving 9 bases between the germline ends. CDR3 protein: CASSYSAVSSGNTIYF. CDR3 sequence (DNA): TGTGCCAGCAGTTACTCAGCGGTGAGCTCTGGAAACACCATATATTTT.

This clonotype has just a few counts. The CDR3 DNA is TGTGCCAGCAGTTTTGGGGACTCTAGAGAGACCCAGTACTTC. Its protein is CASSFGDSRETQYF. The V and J genes are TRBV12-3 or TRBV12-4 and TRBJ2-5, with D possibly TRBD2 on 6 matching bases. The CDR3 has 14 residues. V was cut by 3 bases and J by 4 bases, with 12 bases left in between.

This clonotype appeared many times. The chain recombines TRBV7-6 with TRBJ2-7; the D gene is possibly TRBD1 (6 bases). In germline, CDR1 is SGHVS, CDR2 FNYEAQ. V was shortened by 0 bases and J by 2 bases, with 11 bases between the two germline ends. The CDR3 loop spans 15 amino acids. The CDR3 spells CASSLAGQSTYEQYF. As DNA, the CDR3 is TGTGCCAGCAGCTTAGCCGGACAGAGCACCTACGAGCAGTACTTC.

This clonotype was seen many times. The chain recombines TRBV19 with TRBJ1-5; no clear D gene. This CDR3 has 16 residues. Germline lookup yields CDR1 LNHDA and CDR2 SQIVND (reference sequence). Trimming removed 3 bases from V and 1 base from J, with 13 bases in between. The CDR3 DNA reads as TGTGCCAGTAGTATCTGGAGAGGGTCAAGCAATCAGCCCCAGCATTTT. Translation gives CASSIWRGSSNQPQHF.

Comments on this clonotype: This clone may be a read error of a much larger clone one base away. The chain has TRBV14 and TRBJ1-1; no reliable D call. This CDR3 comprises 13 residues. Germline-derived CDR1 and CDR2 are SGHDN and FVKESK. V shed 4 bases and J shed 6 bases, with 12 bases lying between them. CDR3 amino acids: CASSLSVVAEAFF. CDR3 DNA: TGTGCCAGCAGCCTAAGCGTGGTGGCTGAAGCTTTCTTT.

This clonotype was counted many times. This chain links TRBV4-1 with TRBJ2-5; D may be TRBD1 or TRBD2 (5 bases each). Germline CDR1 is MGHRA and CDR2 is YSYEKL. The CDR3 has 13 residues. The germline V and J ends were trimmed by 5 bases and 2 bases, with 9 bases remaining between them. In DNA form, the CDR3 reads TGCGCCAGCAGCAGGGGACCGCAAGAGACCCAGTACTTC. Translating it yields CASSRGPQETQYF.

In the case of this clonotype: This could be a read error, since a much larger clone is one nucleotide away. The chain employs TRBV7-9 and TRBJ1-5; no clear D gene. V was trimmed by 4 bases and J by 5 bases, leaving 6 bases between them. CDR1 is SEHNR and CDR2 is FQNEAQ in the germline V gene (reference sequence). The CDR3 consists of 12 residues. DNA for the CDR3: TGTGCCAGCAGCTACCAAGATCAGCCCCAGCATTTT. Its protein product is CASSYQDQPQHF.

For this clonotype: A read error may explain this, as a much larger clone is one base away. The V call is TRBV3-1, the J call TRBJ2-7; no definite D call. The CDR3 length is 14 residues. The germline V gene encodes CDR1 LGHDT and CDR2 YNNKEL (reference sequence). The CDR3: CASNQDGVDYEQYF. In DNA form, the CDR3 reads TGTGCCAGCAACCAAGACGGAGTCGACTACGAGCAGTACTTC.

This clonotype was detected many times. This chain's CDR3 is CASSRTAFSYNEQFF. The CDR3, as DNA: TGTGCCAGCAGTCGGACAGCATTCTCCTACAATGAGCAGTTCTTC. The rearrangement joins TRBV28 to TRBJ2-1, with D possibly TRBD1 on 6 matching bases. The CDR3 is 15 amino acids. Germline V CDR1 and CDR2: MDHEN, SYDVKM. V gave up 5 bases and J gave up 0 bases, with 11 bases separating them.

This clonotype appeared many times. V gene TRBV4-1 combines with J gene TRBJ2-5; unclear D gene. Trimming stripped 0 bases from V and 4 bases from J, with 12 bases between. Germline assignment: CDR1 MGHRA and CDR2 YSYEKL. CDR3 length equals 15 residues. DNA for the CDR3: TGCGCCAGCAGCCAAGATCCGATTGGCGGAGAGACCCAGTACTTC. Protein sequence: CASSQDPIGGETQYF.

Details on this clonotype: A read error may account for a junction end that differs from germline. The chain is built from TRBV20-1 and TRBJ2-1; TRBD2 agrees at 8 bases. The CDR3 runs to 15 residues. Germline assignment: CDR1 DFQATT and CDR2 SNEGSKA (reference sequence). As DNA, the CDR3 is TGCAGTGCTAGACCTTGGACTAGCTCCGACAATGAACAGCTCTTC. Encoded protein: CSARPWTSSDNEQLF.

In its sample, this clonotype was seen many times. This rearrangement joins TRBV12-3 or TRBV12-4 to TRBJ1-1, with 8 bases identical to TRBD1. The CDR3 loop spans 13 amino acids. The V segment lost 6 bases and the J segment 6 bases; nucleotides outside the gene matches: 6. For the CDR3, the DNA is TGTGCCAGCAGCGGACAGGGCTTCCCTGAAGCTTTCTTT. This encodes CASSGQGFPEAFF.

This clonotype appeared many times. The CDR3 bases are TGCAGTGCTAGGAAGAACACTGAAGCTTTCTTT. Protein product: CSARKNTEAFF. The rearrangement joins TRBV20-1 to TRBJ1-1, with D hard to call. With 3 bases removed from V and 1 base from J, the gap between germline ends came to 3 bases. The germline gives CDR1 DFQATT, CDR2 SNEGSKA (reference sequence). The CDR3 spans 11 residues.

By share, this clonotype ranks as medium-sized. The chain uses TRBV27 and TRBJ1-5; D gene uncertain. CDR3 length: 14 amino acids. Trimming pared 3 bases from V and 5 bases from J, leaving 11 bases between. The V gene's germline CDR1 is MNHEY and CDR2 SMNVEV (reference sequence). DNA of the CDR3: TGTGCCAGCAGTTTGTTGGGCATAGATCAGCCCCAGCATTTT. Encoded protein: CASSLLGIDQPQHF.

This clonotype was counted only a few times. J is TRBJ2-1 and V is TRBV19, with 9 positions matching TRBD2. Looked up from germline, CDR1 is LNHDA and CDR2 is SQIVND (reference sequence). Trimming took 7 bases from V and 6 from J; bases not matched to a gene: 16. The CDR3 length is 17 residues. The CDR3 DNA is TGTGCCAGTACTCCCCGGGTACCTAGCGGGATGACCAATGAGCAGTTCTTC. Its translation: CASTPRVPSGMTNEQFF.

This clonotype was seen ten or more times. The chain has TRBV2 and TRBJ2-3; 7 nucleotides agree with TRBD2. CDR1 is SNHLY, CDR2 FYNNEI, per germline. V shed 6 bases, J shed 6 bases, and the junction held 9 bases outside the gene matches. The CDR3 has 14 amino acids. CDR3 DNA sequence: TGTGCCAGCAGGGGAGGACTAGTCACGGATACGCAGTATTTT. It encodes CASRGGLVTDTQYF. The whole variable domain, remainder taken from reference TRBV2 and TRBJ2-3, is EPEVTQTPSHQVTQMGQEVILRCVPISNHLYFYWYRQILGQKVEFLVSFYNNEISEKSEIFDDQFSVERPDGSNFTLKIRSTKLEDSAMYFCASRGGLVTDTQYFGPGTRLTVL.